Below are 13 T cell receptor beta chains sequenced from a single sample in a study of T-cell reconstitution after alpha-beta-depleted transplantation in children. The TCRbeta library was prepared with unique molecular identifiers. Via MiXCR, TCRdb re-called the PCR reads, giving one row per CDR3 protein. The repertoire consists of almost 500,000 distinct CDR3 sequences, with 10% to 13% occurring once and the leading ten covering 2% to 2.5%. The sample consisted of PBMCs, taken before TCRalphabeta/CD19-depleted stem cell transplant. The receptor set was obtained from a child aged 2 to 15 with inherited bone marrow failure, due to receive a stem cell transplant.

This clonotype has more than one count but fewer than ten. V is TRBV29-1 and J is TRBJ2-1; the match to TRBD1 covers 9 bases. This CDR3 is built from 11 residues. CDR1 is SQVTM, CDR2 ANQGSEA, per germline. The junction had 3 bases not matched to a gene; V was cut back by 7 bases and J by 8 bases. The CDR3: CSAGQGYEQFF. DNA for the CDR3: TGCAGCGCGGGACAGGGCTATGAGCAGTTCTTC.

This clonotype was counted many times. The rearrangement uses TRBV5-5 and TRBJ2-3; D may be TRBD1 or TRBD2 (6 bases each). V was pared by 4 bases and J by 10 bases, with 19 bases between. This CDR3 has 14 residues. Per germline, CDR1 SGHKS and CDR2 YYEKEE (reference sequence). As DNA, the CDR3 is TGTGCCAGCAGCACCGGGACTTGGGGGCCGGCGCAGTATTTT. Translating gives CASSTGTWGPAQYF. Looking up the rest from reference TRBV5-5 and TRBJ2-3 gives the full variable domain: DAGVTQSPTHLIKTRGQQVTLRCSPISGHKSVSWYQQVLGQGPQFIFQYYEKEERGRGNFPDRFSARQFPNYSSELNVNALLLGDSALYLCASSTGTWGPAQYFGPGTRLTVL.

The V gene is TRBV11-1, the J gene TRBJ1-2; D uncertain. Germline CDR1 SGHAT, CDR2 FQDESV (reference sequence). CDR3 length: 12 residues. V was trimmed by 10 bases and J by 6 bases, leaving 15 bases between them. In DNA form, the CDR3 reads TGTGCCACCCAGGTGCTAAAGAATGGCTACACCTTC. Translated, it gives CATQVLKNGYTF.

This chain links TRBV11-2 with TRBJ2-3; D call uncertain. CDR1 and CDR2 (germline): SGHAT, FQNNGV. The V end lost 3 bases, the J end lost 1 base, and 17 bases lay between the germline ends. The CDR3 covers 17 residues. The CDR3 nucleotides are TGTGCCAGCAGCTTCCTTCATAGTATCGACGGCACAGATACGCAGTATTTT. This sequence encodes CASSFLHSIDGTDTQYF.

The table lists this clonotype with many counts. The chain employs TRBV5-1 and TRBJ2-2; 10 bases are a match to TRBD2. The trim removed 5 bases at V and 6 bases at J, leaving 10 bases unmatched. Germline V CDR1 and CDR2: SGHRS, YFSETQ. The CDR3 spans 16 residues. CDR3 sequence reads: CASRPSGREVSGELFF. The CDR3 nucleotides read TGCGCCAGCAGACCAAGCGGGAGGGAGGTATCCGGGGAGCTGTTTTTT.

At least ten counts were recorded for this clonotype. V is TRBV6-5 and J is TRBJ2-7, with D perhaps TRBD1 (5 bases). CDR1 MNHEY and CDR2 SVGAGI come from the germline V gene. CDR3 length: 12 residues. V was trimmed by 5 bases and J by 5 bases, leaving 10 bases between them. The CDR3 DNA reads TGTGCCAGCAGTACTCGCAGGGACGAGCAGTACTTC. Translation gives CASSTRRDEQYF.

This clonotype was observed many times. V and J are TRBV5-1 and TRBJ2-3; 8 bases map to TRBD1. This CDR3 has 18 residues. The trim removed 6 bases at V and 4 bases at J, leaving 19 bases unmatched. Per the germline V gene, CDR1 is SGHRS and CDR2 is YFSETQ. CDR3 nucleotide sequence: TGCGCCAGCAATGGGATAGGACAGGGTCAGGGTGGCTCAGATACGCAGTATTTT. This encodes CASNGIGQGQGGSDTQYF. Together with reference TRBV5-1 and TRBJ2-3, the CDR3 gives the full variable domain: KAGVTQTPRYLIKTRGQQVTLSCSPISGHRSVSWYQQTPGQGLQFLFEYFSETQRNKGNFPGRFSGRQFSNSRSEMNVSTLELGDSALYLCASNGIGQGQGGSDTQYFGPGTRLTVL.

In this sample, this clonotype turned up many times. J is TRBJ2-1 and V is TRBV11-2; 9 nucleotides match TRBD2. The junction had 3 bases not matched to a gene; V was cut back by 6 bases and J by 0 bases. In germline, CDR1 is SGHAT, CDR2 FQNNGV. The CDR3 is 15 amino acids. DNA for the CDR3: TGTGCCAGCAGGGATAGCGGGAGCTCCTACAATGAGCAGTTCTTC. This translates into CASRDSGSSYNEQFF. The full variable domain, completed using reference TRBV11-2 and TRBJ2-1, is EAGVAQSPRYKIIEKRQSVAFWCNPISGHATLYWYQQILGQGPKLLIQFQNNGVVDDSQLPKDRFSAERLKGVDSTLKIQPAKLEDSAVYLCASRDSGSSYNEQFFGPGTRLTVL.

This clonotype was found a few times. The chain combines TRBV18 with TRBJ2-1; 7 nucleotides match TRBD2. V shed 6 bases, J shed 2 bases, and the junction held 7 bases outside the gene matches. Per germline, CDR1 KGHSH and CDR2 LQKENI. The CDR3 sequence is 15 residues long. CDR3 bases: TGTGCCAGCTCGCCCACTAGCGCGACCTACAATGAGCAGTTCTTC. Its protein product is CASSPTSATYNEQFF.

The table lists this clonotype with many counts. The gene calls are TRBV7-9 and TRBJ1-1, with D possibly matching TRBD1 (5 bases). The length of the CDR3 is 15 residues. Germline V lookup: CDR1 SEHNR, CDR2 FQNEAQ (reference sequence). The ends were cut back, 5 bases at V and 5 bases at J, with 18 bases in the middle. The CDR3 DNA sequence: TGTGCCAGCAGCACCGGATGGGGGGAGGGGACTGAAGCTTTCTTT. Translated: CASSTGWGEGTEAFF.

This clonotype was seen ten or more times. The chain is built from TRBV9 and TRBJ2-1, with TRBD2 matching 12 bases. The CDR3 length is 15 residues. The germline V gene has CDR1 SGDLS and CDR2 YYNGEE. V lost 2 bases to trimming and J lost 4 bases; unmatched junction nucleotides: 1. The CDR3 protein is CASSVGLAGYNEQFF. For the CDR3, the DNA is TGTGCCAGCAGCGTCGGACTAGCGGGATACAATGAGCAGTTCTTC.

This clonotype was seen more than once but under ten times. This chain links TRBV27 with TRBJ2-2; D not certain. The CDR3 covers 15 residues. The germline CDR1 and CDR2 sequences are MNHEY and SMNVEV (reference sequence). Trimming took off 2 bases at V and 2 bases at J, with 9 bases between the two ends. The chain's CDR3 is CASSLVAANTGELFF. The CDR3 region has the DNA TGTGCCAGCAGTTTAGTTGCGGCAAACACCGGGGAGCTGTTTTTT.

This clonotype came up many times. The rearrangement links TRBV7-9 to TRBJ2-7, with D maybe TRBD2 (5 bases). This CDR3 is 13 amino acids long. The germline gives CDR1 SEHNR, CDR2 FQNEAQ (reference sequence). Trimming removed 5 bases at V and 4 bases at J, with 12 bases between. The CDR3 DNA sequence: TGTGCCAGCAGCCGACCGAGCGGTTACGAGCAGTACTTC. Translating it yields CASSRPSGYEQYF.